The sequence of this T cell receptor (beta chain) was determined in a study of blood T cell repertoires in COVID-19. On the study more broadly: Sample material is recorded as cDNA or gDNA derived from T cells, B-cell-depleted T cells, or PBMCs.

Under the authors' procedure: Nucleated cell counts were estimated from reference gene primer amplification. Measured with immunoSEQ multiplex PCR; TCRdb has only the in-frame clones, and not every one. That table supplies the V and J calls and clone size; D and trimming were determined from the DNA. The sample contains about 20,000 clones, around 79% of which appear only once. This clone was observed once. CDR3 length: 15 amino acids. V trimming: 3 bases; J trimming: 5 bases; junction bases outside the gene matches: 7. The germline V gene encodes CDR1 MNHEY and CDR2 SMNVEV (reference sequence). The V and J genes are TRBV27 and TRBJ1-1; 9 bases fit TRBD1. The sequence derives from a man at least 80 years old with acute or convalescent COVID-19. Sequencing was performed on peripheral blood. This CDR3 reads CASSFDRGYGTEAFF. Written as DNA, the CDR3 is TGTGCCAGCAGTTTCGACAGGGGGTATGGAACTGAAGCTTTCTTT.